Shown below are 21 T cell receptor beta chains from a single sample sequenced in a study of CD8 T cells in Susac syndrome. An input of about 0.5 to 1 ug of RNA was subjected to reverse transcription using random hexamers. One entry per CDR3 protein results from TCRdb running MiXCR on the immunoSEQ multiplex PCR reads. Altogether around 150,000 distinct CDR3 sequences are present, over 85% being singletons, with the ten largest covering around 0.13%. Source material: CD4+ T cells from PBMCs. These receptors originate from a human donor in good health.

This chain connects TRBV5-1 to TRBJ2-5; TRBD1 matches at 10 bases. Germline V gene sequence: CDR1 SGHRS, CDR2 YFSETQ. V shed 5 bases, J shed 4 bases, and the junction held 14 bases outside the gene matches. The CDR3 has 17 amino acids. This chain's CDR3 is CASSRTNPTGGSETQYF. The CDR3 DNA sequence: TGCGCCAGCAGTCGTACGAACCCGACAGGGGGCTCAGAGACCCAGTACTTC. The complete variable domain, with remaining parts taken from reference TRBV5-1 and TRBJ2-5, reads KAGVTQTPRYLIKTRGQQVTLSCSPISGHRSVSWYQQTPGQGLQFLFEYFSETQRNKGNFPGRFSGRQFSNSRSEMNVSTLELGDSALYLCASSRTNPTGGSETQYFGPGTRLLVL.

V and J are TRBV29-1 and TRBJ2-7, with 7 nucleotides matching TRBD1. The CDR3 totals 12 residues. Trimming took 7 bases from V and 2 from J; bases not matched to a gene: 5. Germline V gene data show CDR1 as SQVTM and CDR2 as ANQGSEA. The CDR3 nucleotides are TGCAGCGCCAGGGACAGCGCCTACGAGCAGTACTTC. The encoded protein is CSARDSAYEQYF.

The genes are TRBV20-1 and TRBJ2-2, with 12 bases identical to TRBD1. The CDR3 consists of 15 residues. The V gene end was trimmed by 6 bases and the J gene end by 7 bases; junction bases not matched to a gene: 9. Germline-derived CDR1 and CDR2 are DFQATT and SNEGSKA (reference sequence). The DNA of the CDR3 is TGCAGTGCAAGGGACAGGGGGCGTCTTGGCGGGGAGCTGTTTTTT. This gives the protein CSARDRGRLGGELFF.

The chain links TRBV2 to TRBJ1-2; 7 nucleotides match TRBD1. V shed 6 bases and J 3 bases; nucleotides not matched to a gene: 7. This CDR3 is 14 amino acids long. Germline V CDR1 and CDR2: SNHLY, FYNNEI. CDR3 in amino acids: CASRRTGKDYGYTF. The CDR3 DNA follows: TGTGCCAGCAGACGGACAGGCAAGGACTATGGCTACACCTTC. The whole variable domain, filled in from reference TRBV2 and TRBJ1-2, reads EPEVTQTPSHQVTQMGQEVILRCVPISNHLYFYWYRQILGQKVEFLVSFYNNEISEKSEIFDDQFSVERPDGSNFTLKIRSTKLEDSAMYFCASRRTGKDYGYTFGSGTRLTVV.

V is TRBV2 and J is TRBJ1-1; no firm D call. V lost 5 bases, J lost 6 bases, and 13 bases lay in between. CDR3 length: 13 amino acids. Germline values: CDR1 SNHLY, CDR2 FYNNEI. CDR3 sequence (DNA): TGTGCCAGCAGTTTGACCTTGGGCGCTGAAGCTTTCTTT. Its translation: CASSLTLGAEAFF.

This chain connects TRBV7-2 to TRBJ2-7; TRBD1 aligns across 8 bases. The CDR3 consists of 14 residues. Per the germline V gene, CDR1 is SGHTA and CDR2 is FQGNSA. V dropped 5 bases and J dropped 6; count of bases not matched to a gene: 9. The CDR3 nucleotides are TGTGCCAGCAGCCGTGGAGCAGGGACAGGCGAGCAGTACTTC. It yields the protein CASSRGAGTGEQYF.

This clonotype was counted once. In DNA, the CDR3 is TGTGCTAGTGTTCCCTTCGGGGAGGTCAATCAGCCCCAGCATTTT. As protein: CASVPFGEVNQPQHF. The chain combines TRBV12-5 with TRBJ1-5; D is ambiguous. CDR3 size: 15 residues. Per the germline V gene, CDR1 is LGHNT and CDR2 is FRNRAP. V gave up 7 bases and J gave up 3 bases, with 16 bases separating them.

The chain is built from TRBV11-1 and TRBJ2-3; TRBD2 matches 10 bases. Germline V CDR1 and CDR2: SGHAT, FQDESV (reference sequence). J gave up 4 bases and V 3 bases, and 1 base lay outside the gene matches. The CDR3 has 14 amino acids. CDR3 in amino acids: CASSFGTSADTQYF. In nucleotides, the CDR3 is TGTGCCAGCAGCTTTGGGACTAGCGCAGATACGCAGTATTTT. The full variable domain, its missing parts supplied by reference TRBV11-1 and TRBJ2-3, is EAEVAQSPRYKITEKSQAVAFWCDPISGHATLYWYRQILGQGPELLVQFQDESVVDDSQLPKDRFSAERLKGVDSTLKIQPAELGDSAMYLCASSFGTSADTQYFGPGTRLTVL.

This chain links TRBV29-1 with TRBJ1-3; D is uncertain. With 7 bases removed from V and 6 bases from J, the gap between germline ends came to 10 bases. Germline loops: CDR1 SQVTM, CDR2 ANQGSEA. The CDR3 runs to 11 residues. As DNA, the CDR3 is TGCAGCGCCTCGTTAGAAAACACCATATATTTT. It specifies CSASLENTIYF.

As regards this clonotype: The junction differs from germline at one of its ends, possibly a read error. The chain employs TRBV12-3 or TRBV12-4 and TRBJ1-1; D remains unclear. This CDR3 region has 14 residues. The CDR3 nucleotides read TGTGCCAGCAGCCGGAGACGGCGGAACTCTGAAGCTTTCTTT. This encodes CASSRRRRNSEAFF.

This clonotype has a single count. The chain recombines TRBV7-9 with TRBJ1-2, with D hard to call. Trimming stripped 3 bases from V and 2 bases from J, with 7 bases between. This CDR3 is 13 amino acids long. Germline V gene sequence: CDR1 SEHNR, CDR2 FQNEAQ (reference sequence). CDR3: CASSFTRNYGYTF. CDR3 coding DNA: TGTGCCAGCAGCTTTACACGAAACTATGGCTACACCTTC.

This chain connects TRBV29-1 to TRBJ2-2; 7 nucleotides agree with TRBD2. The length of the CDR3 is 15 residues. Germline V gene data show CDR1 as SQVTM and CDR2 as ANQGSEA. With V trimmed by 1 base and J by 2 bases, 4 bases remained unmatched. CDR3 in DNA: TGCAGCGTTGAAGTGGAGCGGGGAAACACCGGGGAGCTGTTTTTT. Amino acids: CSVEVERGNTGELFF.

The gene calls are TRBV3-1 and TRBJ1-5; D uncertain. The V gene's germline CDR1 is LGHDT and CDR2 YNNKEL (reference sequence). The CDR3 consists of 14 residues. V lost 1 base, J lost 7 bases, and 11 bases lay in between. CDR3 coding DNA: TGTGCCAGCAGCCAAGCCGGGGATGGACAGCCCCAGCATTTT. It codes for CASSQAGDGQPQHF.

This chain uses TRBV6-5 with TRBJ2-3, with D uncertain. This CDR3 has 13 amino acids. Germline CDR1 reads MNHEY; CDR2 reads SVGAGI. Trimming cost V 6 bases and J 6 bases, with 13 bases left between them. CDR3 protein: CASRTPDEDTQYF. CDR3 nucleotide sequence: TGTGCCAGCAGGACACCGGACGAGGATACGCAGTATTTT.

The chain combines TRBV5-5 with TRBJ1-4; the D is unclear. The CDR3 extends over 15 amino acids. V was pared by 0 bases and J by 3 bases, with 9 bases between. In germline, CDR1 is SGHKS, CDR2 YYEKEE (reference sequence). The CDR3 nucleotides are TGTGCCAGCAGCTTGGGCCAGGTCCCTAATGAAAAACTGTTTTTT. It is translated as CASSLGQVPNEKLFF.

The rearrangement links TRBV10-3 to TRBJ2-5; 10 bases are a match to TRBD2. V was pared by 8 bases and J by 3 bases, with 12 bases of the junction left unmatched. CDR3 length: 16 amino acids. CDR1 is ENHRY and CDR2 is SYGVKD in the germline V gene. The CDR3 is CAIRSVLSGGKETQYF. The CDR3 coding sequence is TGTGCCATCCGGTCCGTCCTTAGCGGGGGGAAAGAGACCCAGTACTTC.

The CDR3 sequence: CSVDRSGGERNEQFF. Written as DNA, the CDR3 is TGCAGCGTTGACCGTAGCGGGGGGGAGAGGAACGAGCAGTTCTTC. The chain combines TRBV29-1 with TRBJ2-1, with 11 positions matching TRBD2. The J segment lost 10 bases and the V segment lost 3 bases, leaving 11 bases of the junction unmatched. CDR1 is SQVTM, CDR2 ANQGSEA, per germline. The CDR3 totals 15 residues.

The chain combines TRBV29-1 with TRBJ2-5; D is perhaps TRBD1 or TRBD2 (6 bases each). V was clipped by 5 bases and J by 5 bases, with 15 bases between them. This CDR3 has 13 residues. The V gene's germline CDR1 is SQVTM and CDR2 ANQGSEA. The CDR3 sequence is CSVPGASLETQYF. The CDR3, as DNA: TGCAGCGTTCCGGGGGCAAGTCTGGAGACCCAGTACTTC. Looking up the rest from reference TRBV29-1 and TRBJ2-5 gives the full variable domain: SAVISQKPSRDICQRGTSLTIQCQVDSQVTMMFWYRQQPGQSLTLIATANQGSEATYESGFVIDKFPISRPNLTFSTLTVSNMSPEDSSIYLCSVPGASLETQYFGPGTRLLVL.

This CDR3 is CASSVTRGSYNEQFF. CDR3 DNA sequence: TGTGCCAGCAGCGTGACTAGGGGGTCCTACAATGAGCAGTTCTTC. The chain recombines TRBV2 with TRBJ2-1; D assignment may be TRBD1 or TRBD2 (6 bases each). Germline V CDR1 and CDR2: SNHLY, FYNNEI. The V end lost 6 bases, the J end lost 1 base, and 13 bases lay between the germline ends. This CDR3 region has 15 residues.

The chain recombines TRBV2 with TRBJ1-6; TRBD1 matches at 9 bases. This CDR3 region has 15 residues. Germline CDR1 and CDR2: SNHLY and FYNNEI. V lost 1 base to trimming and J lost 8 bases; unmatched junction nucleotides: 3. CDR3: CASSEGQGGYSPLHF. CDR3 nucleotides: TGTGCCAGCAGTGAAGGACAGGGGGGCTATTCACCCCTCCACTTT.

V usage is TRBV7-7 and J usage is TRBJ2-5; no clear D. Germline V CDR1 and CDR2: SSHAT, FNYEAQ (reference sequence). The CDR3 runs 13 residues. V lost 5 bases and J lost 4, with 11 bases in between. CDR3 in DNA: TGTGCCAGCAGCCGATCGCCTAGAGAGACCCAGTACTTC. Translating gives CASSRSPRETQYF. Looking up the rest from reference TRBV7-7 and TRBJ2-5 gives the full variable domain: GAGVSQSPRYKVTKRGQDVTLRCDPISSHATLYWYQQALGQGPEFLTYFNYEAQPDKSGLPSDRFSAERPEGSISTLTIQRTEQRDSAMYRCASSRSPRETQYFGPGTRLLVL.